This T cell receptor beta chain appears in the sequencing data of a study of blood T cell repertoires in COVID-19. In the original analysis: The assay estimated nucleated cells by amplifying reference gene primers. Profiled with immunoSEQ multiplex PCR; TCRdb holds only in-frame clones, not every one. The DNA gave D and trimming, while V, J and clone size come from that table. The sample records about 170,000 clones, around four fifths being singletons. This CDR3 has 9 residues. Per the germline V gene, CDR1 is LGHNT and CDR2 is FRNRAP. The ends were cut back, 7 bases at V and 10 bases at J, with 5 bases in the middle.

The sample was peripheral blood. The V and J genes are TRBV12-5 and TRBJ1-5; D remains ambiguous. The receptor's source is a woman of 80 years or more with COVID-19, enrolled during active disease. Here the CDR3 DNA reads TGTGCTAGTGCTCTTCCCCAGCATTTT. This sequence encodes CASALPQHF.